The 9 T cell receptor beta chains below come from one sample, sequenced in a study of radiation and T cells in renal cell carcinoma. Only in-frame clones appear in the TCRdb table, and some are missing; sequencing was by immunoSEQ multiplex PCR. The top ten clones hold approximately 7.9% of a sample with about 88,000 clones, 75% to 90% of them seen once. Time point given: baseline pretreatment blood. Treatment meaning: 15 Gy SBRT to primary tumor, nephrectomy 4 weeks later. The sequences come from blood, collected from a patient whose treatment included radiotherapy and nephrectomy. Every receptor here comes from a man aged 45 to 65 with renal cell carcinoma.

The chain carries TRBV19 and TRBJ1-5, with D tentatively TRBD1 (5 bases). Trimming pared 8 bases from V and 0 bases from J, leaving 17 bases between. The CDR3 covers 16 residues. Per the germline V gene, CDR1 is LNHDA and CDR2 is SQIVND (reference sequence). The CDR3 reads CASSAGQFFSNQPQHF. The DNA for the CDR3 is TGTGCCAGTTCCGCAGGGCAATTTTTTAGCAATCAGCCCCAGCATTTT.

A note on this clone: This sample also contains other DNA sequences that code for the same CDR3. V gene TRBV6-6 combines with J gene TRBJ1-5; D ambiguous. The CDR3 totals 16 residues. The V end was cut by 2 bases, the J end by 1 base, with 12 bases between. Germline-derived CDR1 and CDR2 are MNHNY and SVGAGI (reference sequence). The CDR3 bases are TGTGCCAGCAGTTACCCACATGGGAGGAGCAATCAGCCCCAGCATTTT. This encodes CASSYPHGRSNQPQHF.

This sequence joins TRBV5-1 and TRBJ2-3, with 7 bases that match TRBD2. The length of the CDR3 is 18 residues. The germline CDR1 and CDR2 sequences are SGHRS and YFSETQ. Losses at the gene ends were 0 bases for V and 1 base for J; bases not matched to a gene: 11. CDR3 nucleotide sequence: TGCGCCAGCAGCTTGGCTGGGGCAGGGAGGGCCCGCACAGATACGCAGTATTTT. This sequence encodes CASSLAGAGRARTDTQYF.

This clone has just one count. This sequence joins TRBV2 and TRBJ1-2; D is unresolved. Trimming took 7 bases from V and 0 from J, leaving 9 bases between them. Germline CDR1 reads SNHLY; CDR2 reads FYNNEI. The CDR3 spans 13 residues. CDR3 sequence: CASTAGPNYGYTF. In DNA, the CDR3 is TGTGCCAGCACGGCAGGCCCTAACTATGGCTACACCTTC.

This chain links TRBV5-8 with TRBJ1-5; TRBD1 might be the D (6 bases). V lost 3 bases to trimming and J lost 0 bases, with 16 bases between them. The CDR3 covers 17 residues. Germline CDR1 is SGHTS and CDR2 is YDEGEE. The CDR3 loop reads CASSSGQRTYSNQPQHF. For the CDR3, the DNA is TGTGCCAGCAGCTCAGGACAGAGGACATATAGCAATCAGCCCCAGCATTTT.

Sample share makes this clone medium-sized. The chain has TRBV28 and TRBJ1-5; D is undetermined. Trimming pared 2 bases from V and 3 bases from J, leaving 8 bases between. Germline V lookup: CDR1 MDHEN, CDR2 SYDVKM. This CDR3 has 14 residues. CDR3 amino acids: CASSLGSLNQPQHF. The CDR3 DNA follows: TGTGCCAGCAGTTTAGGGAGTCTCAATCAGCCCCAGCATTTT.

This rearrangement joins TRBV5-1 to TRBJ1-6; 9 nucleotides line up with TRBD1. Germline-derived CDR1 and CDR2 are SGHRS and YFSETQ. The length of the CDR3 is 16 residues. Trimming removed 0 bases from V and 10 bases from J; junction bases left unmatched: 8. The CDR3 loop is CASSLEATGGSSPLHF. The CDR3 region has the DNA TGCGCCAGCAGCTTGGAAGCGACAGGGGGTTCATCACCCCTCCACTTT.

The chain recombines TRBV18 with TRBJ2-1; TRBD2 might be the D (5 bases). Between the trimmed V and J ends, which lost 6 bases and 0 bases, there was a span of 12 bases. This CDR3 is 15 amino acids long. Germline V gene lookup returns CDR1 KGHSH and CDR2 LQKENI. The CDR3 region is CASSPLGSSYNEQFF. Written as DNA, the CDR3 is TGTGCCAGCTCCCCTCTAGGGAGCTCCTACAATGAGCAGTTCTTC.

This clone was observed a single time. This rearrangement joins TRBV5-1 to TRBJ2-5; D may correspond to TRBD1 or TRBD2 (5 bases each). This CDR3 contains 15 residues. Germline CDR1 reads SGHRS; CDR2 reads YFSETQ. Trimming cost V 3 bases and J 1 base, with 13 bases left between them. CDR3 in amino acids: CASSSTGQFQETQYF. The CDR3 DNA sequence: TGCGCCAGCAGCTCCACGGGGCAGTTCCAAGAGACCCAGTACTTC.